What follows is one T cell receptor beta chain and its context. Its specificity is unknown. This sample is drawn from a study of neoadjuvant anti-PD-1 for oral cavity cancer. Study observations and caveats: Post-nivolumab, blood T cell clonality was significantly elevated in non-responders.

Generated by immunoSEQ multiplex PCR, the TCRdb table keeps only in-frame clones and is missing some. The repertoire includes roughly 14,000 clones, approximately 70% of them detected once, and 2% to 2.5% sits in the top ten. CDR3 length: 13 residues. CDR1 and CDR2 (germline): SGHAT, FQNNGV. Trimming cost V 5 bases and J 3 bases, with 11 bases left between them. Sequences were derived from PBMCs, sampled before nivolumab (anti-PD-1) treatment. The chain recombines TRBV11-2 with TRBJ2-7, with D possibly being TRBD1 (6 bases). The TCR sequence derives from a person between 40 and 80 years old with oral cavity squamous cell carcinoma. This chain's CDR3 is CASSRTALYEQYF. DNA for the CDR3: TGTGCCAGCAGCCGGACAGCCCTCTACGAGCAGTACTTC.